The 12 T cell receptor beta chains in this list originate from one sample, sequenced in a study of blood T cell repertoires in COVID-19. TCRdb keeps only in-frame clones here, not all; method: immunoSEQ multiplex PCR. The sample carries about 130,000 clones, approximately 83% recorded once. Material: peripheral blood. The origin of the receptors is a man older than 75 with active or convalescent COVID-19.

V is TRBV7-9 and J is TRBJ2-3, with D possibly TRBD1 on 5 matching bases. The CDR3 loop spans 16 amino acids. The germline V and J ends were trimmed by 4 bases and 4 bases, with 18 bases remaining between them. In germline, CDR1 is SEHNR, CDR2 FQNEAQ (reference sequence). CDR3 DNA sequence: TGTGCCAGCAGCTCCCCGACAGCCACCCAGCCAGATACGCAGTATTTT. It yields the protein CASSSPTATQPDTQYF.

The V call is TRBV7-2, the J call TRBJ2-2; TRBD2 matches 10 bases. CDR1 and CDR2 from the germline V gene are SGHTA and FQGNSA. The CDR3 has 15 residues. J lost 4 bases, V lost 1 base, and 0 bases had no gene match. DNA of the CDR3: TGTGCCAGCAGCTTAGGACTAGCGGGCACCGGGGAGCTGTTTTTT. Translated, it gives CASSLGLAGTGELFF.

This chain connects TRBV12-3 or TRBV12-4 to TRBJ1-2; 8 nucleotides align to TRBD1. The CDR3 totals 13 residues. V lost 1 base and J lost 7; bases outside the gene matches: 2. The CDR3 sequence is CASSLVGQAGYTF. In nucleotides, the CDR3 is TGTGCCAGCAGTTTAGTGGGACAGGCTGGCTACACCTTC.

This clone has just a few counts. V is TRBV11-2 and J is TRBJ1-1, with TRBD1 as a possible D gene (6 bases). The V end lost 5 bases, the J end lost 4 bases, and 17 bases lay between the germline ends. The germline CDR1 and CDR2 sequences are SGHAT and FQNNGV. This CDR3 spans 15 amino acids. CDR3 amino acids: CASSAVYRDSTEAFF. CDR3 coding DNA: TGTGCCAGCAGCGCCGTTTACAGGGATTCCACTGAAGCTTTCTTT.

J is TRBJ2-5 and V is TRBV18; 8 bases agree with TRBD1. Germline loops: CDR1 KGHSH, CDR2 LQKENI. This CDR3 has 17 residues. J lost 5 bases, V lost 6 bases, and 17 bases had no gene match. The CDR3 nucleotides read TGTGCCAGCTCGAAATCCTGGACAGGGACGGTGGAGGAGACCCAGTACTTC. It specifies CASSKSWTGTVEETQYF.

The CDR3 bases are TGTGCCAGCAGCCCCGGCACTGAAGCTTTCTTT. Translation: CASSPGTEAFF. V usage is TRBV3-1 (or the pseudogene TRBV3-2) and J usage is TRBJ1-1; D is undetermined. The V gene lost 4 bases and the J gene lost 4 bases, with 4 bases spanning the gap. The germline CDR1 and CDR2 sequences are LGHDT and YNNKEL (reference sequence). The CDR3 contains 11 residues.

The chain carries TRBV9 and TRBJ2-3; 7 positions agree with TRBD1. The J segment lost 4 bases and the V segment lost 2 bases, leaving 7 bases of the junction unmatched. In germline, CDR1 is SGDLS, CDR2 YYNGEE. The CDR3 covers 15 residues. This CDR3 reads CASSVRQGWADTQYF. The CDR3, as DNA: TGTGCCAGCAGCGTTCGACAGGGTTGGGCAGATACGCAGTATTTT. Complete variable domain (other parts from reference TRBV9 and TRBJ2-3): DSGVTQTPKHLITATGQRVTLRCSPRSGDLSVYWYQQSLDQGLQFLIQYYNGEERAKGNILERFSAQQFPDLHSELNLSSLELGDSALYFCASSVRQGWADTQYFGPGTRLTVL.

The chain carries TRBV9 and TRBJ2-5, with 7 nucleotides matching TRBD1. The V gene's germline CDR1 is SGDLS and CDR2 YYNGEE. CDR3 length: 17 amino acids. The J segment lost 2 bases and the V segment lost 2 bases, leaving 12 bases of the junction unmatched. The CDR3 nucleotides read TGTGCCAGCAGCGTCGGGCGAAGACAGGGAGCTCAAGAGACCCAGTACTTC. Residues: CASSVGRRQGAQETQYF.

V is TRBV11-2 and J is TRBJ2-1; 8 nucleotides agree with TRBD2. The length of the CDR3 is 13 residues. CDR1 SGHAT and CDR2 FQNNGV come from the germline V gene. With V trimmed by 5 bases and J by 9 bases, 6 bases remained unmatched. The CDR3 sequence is CASSPTSVGEQFF. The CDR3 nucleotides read TGTGCCAGCAGCCCGACTAGCGTGGGTGAGCAGTTCTTC. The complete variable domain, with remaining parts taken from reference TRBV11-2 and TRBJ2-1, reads EAGVAQSPRYKIIEKRQSVAFWCNPISGHATLYWYQQILGQGPKLLIQFQNNGVVDDSQLPKDRFSAERLKGVDSTLKIQPAKLEDSAVYLCASSPTSVGEQFFGPGTRLTVL.

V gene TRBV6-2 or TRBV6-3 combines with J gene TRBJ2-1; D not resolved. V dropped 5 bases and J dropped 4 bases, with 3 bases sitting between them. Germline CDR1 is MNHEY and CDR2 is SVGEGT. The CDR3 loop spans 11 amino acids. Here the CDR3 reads CASSPYNEQFF. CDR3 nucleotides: TGTGCCAGCAGTCCATACAATGAGCAGTTCTTC.

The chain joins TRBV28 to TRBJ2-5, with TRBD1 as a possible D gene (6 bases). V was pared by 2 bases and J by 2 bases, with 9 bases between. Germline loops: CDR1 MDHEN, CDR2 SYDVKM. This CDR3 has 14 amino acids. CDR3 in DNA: TGTGCCAGCAGTTTACAGGGGTTACAAGAGACCCAGTACTTC. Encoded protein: CASSLQGLQETQYF.

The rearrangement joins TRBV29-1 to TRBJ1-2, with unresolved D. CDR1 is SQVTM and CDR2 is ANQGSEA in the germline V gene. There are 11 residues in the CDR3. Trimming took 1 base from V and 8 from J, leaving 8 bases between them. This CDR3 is CSVEGAEGYTF. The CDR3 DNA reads TGCAGCGTTGAAGGGGCTGAAGGCTACACCTTC.